The 16 T cell receptor beta chains below were found in one sample sequenced in a study of identical twins. TCRdb re-derived calls from the 5' RACE reads in MiXCR, one entry per CDR3 protein. Here the sample spans approximately 500,000 distinct CDR3 sequences, 13% to 15% being singletons. The same sample was also used in a study of yellow fever vaccine responses in identical twins.

Input material: CD4+ T cells sorted from blood. The receptors were sampled from a woman aged 18-30 years in good health.

The table lists this clonotype with a few counts. V and J are TRBV11-2 and TRBJ2-3; D gene uncertain. Germline values: CDR1 SGHAT, CDR2 FQNNGV. CDR3 length: 14 residues. Trimming pared 2 bases from V and 2 bases from J, leaving 8 bases between. CDR3 region: CASSLSSNTDTQYF. CDR3 DNA sequence: TGTGCCAGCAGCTTATCGAGCAACACAGATACGCAGTATTTT.

This clonotype was picked up a small number of times. CDR3 region: CASSQDSDLGDREYF. The CDR3 DNA is TGCGCCAGCAGCCAAGATTCAGACTTAGGGGACAGGGAGTATTTT. V and J are TRBV4-1 and TRBJ2-3; TRBD1 aligns across 9 bases. The CDR3 extends over 15 amino acids. CDR1 MGHRA and CDR2 YSYEKL come from the germline V gene. The V and J ends lost 0 bases and 13 bases, in that order; junction bases with no gene match: 11.

The rearrangement uses TRBV12-3 or TRBV12-4 and TRBJ2-1; 9 nucleotides align to TRBD2. The junction had 13 bases not matched to a gene; V was cut back by 6 bases and J by 1 base. The CDR3 length is 18 residues. CDR3 DNA: TGTGCCAGCAGCCCGATATGGGGTAGCGGGAGTTCCTACAATGAGCAGTTCTTC. As protein: CASSPIWGSGSSYNEQFF.

This clonotype was seen more than once but under ten times. The chain is built from TRBV20-1 and TRBJ1-1; D is uncertain. V lost 6 bases and J 1 base, leaving 18 bases between the germline ends. Germline assignment: CDR1 DFQATT and CDR2 SNEGSKA (reference sequence). This CDR3 has 15 amino acids. The CDR3 loop reads CSAPLTGPTNTEAFF. Written as DNA, the CDR3 is TGCAGTGCCCCTCTTACCGGGCCCACGAACACTGAAGCTTTCTTT.

The chain couples TRBV3-1 to TRBJ2-2; D possibly matches TRBD1 or TRBD2 (6 bases each). Trimming shortened V by 7 bases and J by 7 bases, and 7 bases separated the two germline ends. Germline V lookup: CDR1 LGHDT, CDR2 YNNKEL (reference sequence). The CDR3 consists of 11 residues. The CDR3 DNA follows: TGTGCCAGCAAGGGGGGCGGGGAGCTGTTTTTT. As protein: CASKGGGELFF.

In this sample, this clonotype turned up once. The CDR3 protein is CASSWRDRAGDTQYF. The CDR3 coding sequence is TGCGCCAGCAGCTGGCGGGACAGGGCGGGAGATACGCAGTATTTT. The rearrangement uses TRBV5-1 and TRBJ2-3; TRBD1 matches 9 bases. The CDR3 is made up of 15 amino acids. V trimming: 3 bases; J trimming: 5 bases; junction bases outside the gene matches: 7. Germline assignment: CDR1 SGHRS and CDR2 YFSETQ.

The chain carries TRBV7-9 and TRBJ2-5; 9 bases fit TRBD2. The germline CDR1 and CDR2 sequences are SEHNR and FQNEAQ (reference sequence). V lost 2 bases, J lost 5 bases, and 9 bases stayed unmatched. The CDR3 is 16 amino acids. CDR3: CASSLSGSSGAETQYF. The CDR3 nucleotides are TGTGCCAGCAGCTTATCTGGATCTAGCGGGGCCGAGACCCAGTACTTC.

The chain carries TRBV18 and TRBJ2-5; D is uncertain. Germline V gene sequence: CDR1 KGHSH, CDR2 LQKENI. The ends were cut back, 8 bases at V and 2 bases at J, with 9 bases in the middle. This CDR3 spans 12 amino acids. The CDR3 loop is CASNREQETQYF. CDR3 nucleotide sequence: TGTGCCAGCAACCGCGAACAAGAGACCCAGTACTTC. The full variable domain, rest sourced from reference TRBV18 and TRBJ2-5, is NAGVMQNPRHLVRRRGQEARLRCSPMKGHSHVYWYRQLPEEGLKFMVYLQKENIIDESGMPKERFSAEFPKEGPSILRIQQVVRGDSAAYFCASNREQETQYFGPGTRLLVL.

The chain employs TRBV10-3 and TRBJ2-3, with D perhaps matching TRBD2 (5 bases). The CDR3 is made up of 11 amino acids. Germline loops: CDR1 ENHRY, CDR2 SYGVKD. Trimming left V 6 bases short and J 5 bases short, with 6 bases between. CDR3 DNA sequence: TGTGCCATCAGCCGGGGAGATACGCAGTATTTT. It yields the protein CAISRGDTQYF.

Many counts were recorded for this clonotype. The V gene is TRBV3-1, the J gene TRBJ2-1, with D possibly being TRBD1 or TRBD2 (6 bases each). This CDR3 region has 16 residues. Germline V CDR1 and CDR2: LGHDT, YNNKEL (reference sequence). Trimming removed 0 bases from V and 8 bases from J, with 17 bases in between. As DNA, the CDR3 is TGTGCCAGCAGCCAAGATTTGAAGGGGGGTGGGGATGAGCAGTTCTTC. Amino acids: CASSQDLKGGGDEQFF.

The chain joins TRBV28 to TRBJ2-3; weak D call: TRBD2 (6 bases). This CDR3 is built from 14 residues. V was pared by 1 base and J by 9 bases, with 14 bases between. Germline CDR1 is MDHEN and CDR2 is SYDVKM. The CDR3 loop reads CASSLSSSRGTQYF. The CDR3 DNA reads TGTGCCAGCAGTTTATCTTCCAGCCGGGGGACGCAGTATTTT.

This clonotype has more than one count but fewer than ten. CDR3 nucleotides: TGTGCCAGCAGCCCCCGCTCGGGGAGCACAGATACGCAGTATTTT. Protein product: CASSPRSGSTDTQYF. The V call is TRBV9, the J call TRBJ2-3, with D tentatively TRBD2 (5 bases). Germline values: CDR1 SGDLS, CDR2 YYNGEE. Trimming took off 4 bases at V and 0 bases at J, with 12 bases between the two ends. The CDR3 loop spans 15 amino acids.

This clonotype has just a few counts. This chain uses TRBV11-1 with TRBJ2-5, with 13 positions matching TRBD2. The CDR3 has 18 amino acids. V shed 4 bases and J 3 bases; nucleotides not matched to a gene: 11. The germline V gene encodes CDR1 SGHAT and CDR2 FQDESV (reference sequence). The CDR3 protein is CASSSPSGLAGLEETQYF. Here the CDR3 DNA reads TGTGCCAGCAGCTCCCCTTCGGGACTAGCGGGGTTGGAAGAGACCCAGTACTTC.

The gene calls are TRBV28 and TRBJ1-1; tentative D call: TRBD1 (5 bases). V was shortened by 6 bases and J by 1 base, with 18 bases between the two germline ends. The CDR3 is made up of 16 amino acids. The V gene's germline CDR1 is MDHEN and CDR2 SYDVKM. The CDR3 nucleotides read TGTGCCAGCAGACGCTGGGGGATTCAAAAGAACACTGAAGCTTTCTTT. Encoded protein: CASRRWGIQKNTEAFF. Together with reference TRBV28 and TRBJ1-1, the CDR3 gives the full variable domain: DVKVTQSSRYLVKRTGEKVFLECVQDMDHENMFWYRQDPGLGLRLIYFSYDVKMKEKGDIPEGYSVSREKKERFSLILESASTNQTSMYLCASRRWGIQKNTEAFFGQGTRLTVV.

The chain combines TRBV20-1 with TRBJ2-1, with D perhaps matching TRBD2 (6 bases). CDR3 size: 14 residues. Trimming took off 0 bases at V and 6 bases at J, with 12 bases between the two ends. Germline CDR1 and CDR2: DFQATT and SNEGSKA (reference sequence). The CDR3 sequence is CSARESGWRNEQFF. The CDR3 nucleotides read TGCAGTGCTAGAGAGAGCGGGTGGCGCAATGAGCAGTTCTTC.

The genes are TRBV7-6 and TRBJ1-3, with 7 bases aligning to TRBD1. There are 15 residues in the CDR3. The junction had 7 bases not matched to a gene; V was cut back by 4 bases and J by 4 bases. Per germline, CDR1 SGHVS and CDR2 FNYEAQ. The DNA of the CDR3 is TGTGCCAGCAGCTACACAGGGGCTAGCGGAAACACCATATATTTT. This gives the protein CASSYTGASGNTIYF.